This paragraph covers one T cell receptor beta chain sequence. As yet, its antigen is unknown. This sample was included in a study of blood T cells in healthy people across ages. The study, taken as a whole, reports: Roughly linearly, TCR beta diversity per million T cells fell as age increased.

Trimming shortened V by 3 bases and J by 3 bases, and 8 bases separated the two germline ends. Germline V gene data show CDR1 as ENHRY and CDR2 as SYGVKD. The CDR3 loop spans 13 amino acids. In terms of origin and age, donors were healthy Caucasian individuals from Russia aged about 6 to 100. Every sample yielded at least 7 million isolated PBMCs. The extraction recovered at least 5 micrograms of total RNA per sample. Then a second PCR, running roughly 7 to 11 cycles, was carried out with a sample-barcoded 5' primer and a J-beta primer mix. TCRdb called the 5' RACE reads again in MiXCR, with one record for every CDR3 protein. The table shows roughly 830,000 distinct CDR3 sequences, with about 62% occurring only once.

What was sequenced was blood. The sequence came from a man in his thirties or forties in good health. The chain carries TRBV10-3 and TRBJ2-5; D is unclear. In DNA, the CDR3 is TGTGCCATCAGTGACTGGGCGGAAGAGACCCAGTACTTC. Its protein is CAISDWAEETQYF.